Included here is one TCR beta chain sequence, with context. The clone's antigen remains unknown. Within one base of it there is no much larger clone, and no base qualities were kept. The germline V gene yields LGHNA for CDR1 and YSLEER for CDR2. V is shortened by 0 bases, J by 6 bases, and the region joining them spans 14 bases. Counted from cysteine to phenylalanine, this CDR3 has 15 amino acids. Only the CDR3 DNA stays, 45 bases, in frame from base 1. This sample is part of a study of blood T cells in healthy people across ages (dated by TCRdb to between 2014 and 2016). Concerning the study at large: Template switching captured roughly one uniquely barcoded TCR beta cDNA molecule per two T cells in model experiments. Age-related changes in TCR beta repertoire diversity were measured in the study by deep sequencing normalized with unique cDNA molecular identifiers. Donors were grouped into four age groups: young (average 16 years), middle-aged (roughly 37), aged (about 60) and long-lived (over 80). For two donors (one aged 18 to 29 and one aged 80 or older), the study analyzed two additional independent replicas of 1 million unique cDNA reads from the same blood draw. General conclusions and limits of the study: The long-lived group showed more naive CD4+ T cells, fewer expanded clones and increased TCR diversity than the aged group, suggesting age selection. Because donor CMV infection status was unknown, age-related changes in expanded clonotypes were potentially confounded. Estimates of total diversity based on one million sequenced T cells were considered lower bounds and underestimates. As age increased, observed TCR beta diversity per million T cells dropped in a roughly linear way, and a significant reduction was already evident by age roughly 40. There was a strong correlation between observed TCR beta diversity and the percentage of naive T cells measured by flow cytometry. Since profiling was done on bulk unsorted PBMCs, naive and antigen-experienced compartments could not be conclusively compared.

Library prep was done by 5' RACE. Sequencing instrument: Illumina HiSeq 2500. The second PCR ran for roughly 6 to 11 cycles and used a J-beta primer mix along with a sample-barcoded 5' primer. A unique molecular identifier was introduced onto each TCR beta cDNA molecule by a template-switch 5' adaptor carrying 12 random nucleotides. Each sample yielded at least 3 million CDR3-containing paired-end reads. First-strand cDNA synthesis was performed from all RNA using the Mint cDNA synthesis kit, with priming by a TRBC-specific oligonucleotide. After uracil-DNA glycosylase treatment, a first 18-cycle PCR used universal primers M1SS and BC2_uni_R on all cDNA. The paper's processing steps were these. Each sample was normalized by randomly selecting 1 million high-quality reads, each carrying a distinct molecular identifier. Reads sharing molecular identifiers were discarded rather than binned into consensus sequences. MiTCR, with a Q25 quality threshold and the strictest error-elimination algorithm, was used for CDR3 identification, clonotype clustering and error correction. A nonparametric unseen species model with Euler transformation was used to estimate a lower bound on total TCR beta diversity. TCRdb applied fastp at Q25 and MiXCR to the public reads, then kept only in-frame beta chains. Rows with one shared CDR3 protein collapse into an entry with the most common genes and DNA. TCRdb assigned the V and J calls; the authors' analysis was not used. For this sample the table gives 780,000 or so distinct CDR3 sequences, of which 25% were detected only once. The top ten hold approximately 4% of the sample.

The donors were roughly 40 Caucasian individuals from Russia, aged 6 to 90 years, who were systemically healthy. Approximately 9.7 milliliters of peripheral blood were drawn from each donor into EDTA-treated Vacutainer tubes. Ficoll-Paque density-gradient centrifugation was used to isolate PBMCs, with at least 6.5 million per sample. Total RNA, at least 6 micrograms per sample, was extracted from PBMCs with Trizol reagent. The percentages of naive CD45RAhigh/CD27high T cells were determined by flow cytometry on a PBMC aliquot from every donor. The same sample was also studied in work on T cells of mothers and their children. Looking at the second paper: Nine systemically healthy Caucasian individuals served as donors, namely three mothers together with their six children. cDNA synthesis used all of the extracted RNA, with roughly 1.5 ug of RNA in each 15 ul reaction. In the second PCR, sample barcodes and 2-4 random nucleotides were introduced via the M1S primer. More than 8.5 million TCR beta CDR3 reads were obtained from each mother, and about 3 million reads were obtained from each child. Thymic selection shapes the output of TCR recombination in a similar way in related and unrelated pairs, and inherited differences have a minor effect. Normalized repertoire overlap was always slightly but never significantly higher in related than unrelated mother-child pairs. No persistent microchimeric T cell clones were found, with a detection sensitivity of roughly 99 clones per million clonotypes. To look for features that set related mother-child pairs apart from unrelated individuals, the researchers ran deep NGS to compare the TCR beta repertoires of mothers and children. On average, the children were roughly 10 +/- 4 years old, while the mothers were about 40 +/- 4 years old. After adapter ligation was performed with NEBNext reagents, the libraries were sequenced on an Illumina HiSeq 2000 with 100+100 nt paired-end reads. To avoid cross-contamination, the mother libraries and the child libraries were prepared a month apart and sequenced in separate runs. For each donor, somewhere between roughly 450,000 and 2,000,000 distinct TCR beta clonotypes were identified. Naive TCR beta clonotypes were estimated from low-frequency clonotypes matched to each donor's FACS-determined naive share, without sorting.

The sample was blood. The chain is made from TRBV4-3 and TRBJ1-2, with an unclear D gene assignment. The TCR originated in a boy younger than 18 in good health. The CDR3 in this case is CASSQDGGGVHGYTF. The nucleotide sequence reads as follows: TGCGCCAGCAGCCAAGATGGAGGAGGTGTCCATGGCTACACCTTC.